Given below is one TCR beta chain in context. Some clones are missing from TCRdb's copy, which holds only in-frame ones; the method was immunoSEQ multiplex PCR. This repertoire shows about 73,000 clones, 90% to 95% found once; its top ten account for around 2.2%. The data were taken from a study of T cell changes during pregnancy in multiple sclerosis. After removal of 4 bases from V and 9 bases from J, the junction contained 9 bases not matched to a gene. Germline V gene sequence: CDR1 SGHTA, CDR2 FQGTGA. This CDR3 spans 14 amino acids. This TCR was sampled from a female donor in good health, enrolled as a control in a pregnancy study. The chain recombines TRBV7-3 with TRBJ2-1, with 7 bases matching TRBD2. The source material was peripheral blood, sampled in the second trimester of pregnancy. In DNA, the CDR3 is TGTGCCAGCAGCTCAAGTGTGCGGGGGACTGAGCAGTTCTTC. Translating gives CASSSSVRGTEQFF.